These T cell receptor beta chains were read from a single sample in a study of T-cell reconstitution after alpha-beta-depleted transplantation in children. TCRdb redid the calling of the PCR reads with MiXCR, one entry per CDR3 protein. The sample carries approximately 430,000 distinct CDR3 sequences, 15% to 20% recorded once. The material sequenced was PBMCs, mostly from graft donor cells, taken 360 days after TCRalphabeta/CD19-depleted stem cell transplant. The receptors shown here come from a boy younger than two who had a stem cell transplant for Wiskott-Aldrich syndrome, so the T cells may come from the graft donor. Each CDR3 is given with its conserved first and last residue. Fields, in order: D gene, clone size, V gene, J gene, CDR3 protein, CDR3 DNA. A D gene is named only where the DNA matches it firmly. Not all rows give a size; the values are once, few, many and, for expanded clones, a class.

NA	few	TRBV9	TRBJ2-4	CASSVEGLAKNIQYF	TGTGCCAGCAGCGTAGAGGGATTAGCCAAAAACATTCAGTACTTC
TRBD2	many	TRBV6-5	TRBJ2-1	CASSYLGGGHNEQFF	TGTGCCAGCAGTTACTTAGGCGGGGGGCACAATGAGCAGTTCTTC
NA	few	TRBV12-3/TRBV12-4	TRBJ2-2	CASSFWGGANTGELFF	TGTGCCAGCAGTTTCTGGGGCGGCGCGAACACCGGGGAGCTGTTTTTT
NA	few	TRBV11-2	TRBJ2-3	CASSPRTTDTQYF	TGTGCCAGCAGCCCACGGACCACAGATACGCAGTATTTT
TRBD2	NA	TRBV7-6	TRBJ2-1	CASSLTPAGVSNEQFF	TGTGCCAGCAGCTTAACCCCAGCGGGAGTATCCAATGAGCAGTTCTTC
TRBD2	NA	TRBV10-1	TRBJ2-7	CASSEKRAGGEQYF	TGCGCCAGCAGTGAGAAGAGAGCGGGAGGGGAGCAGTACTTC
TRBD2	NA	TRBV11-1	TRBJ2-1	CASSHRTSGRVSSYNEQFF	TGTGCCAGCAGCCACCGGACTAGCGGGAGAGTAAGCTCCTACAATGAGCAGTTCTTC
NA	few	TRBV27	TRBJ2-7	CASSSWTASGNEQYF	TGTGCCAGCAGTTCTTGGACCGCTTCAGGCAACGAGCAGTACTTC
NA	NA	TRBV5-1	TRBJ2-1	CASSLESFSYNEQFF	TGCGCCAGCAGCTTGGAGTCTTTCTCCTACAATGAGCAGTTCTTC
NA	few	TRBV20-1	TRBJ2-1	CSANQKINEQFF	TGCAGTGCTAACCAGAAGATTAATGAGCAGTTCTTC
NA	NA	TRBV10-3	TRBJ2-7	CAISEGSESGYEQYF	TGTGCCATCAGTGAGGGGAGCGAATCGGGCTACGAGCAGTACTTC
NA	NA	TRBV12-3/TRBV12-4	TRBJ2-7	CASSLGWVYEQYF	TGTGCCAGCAGTTTGGGGTGGGTGTACGAGCAGTACTTC
NA	many	TRBV7-2	TRBJ2-1	CASSLGGGRGNEQFF	TGTGCCAGCAGCTTAGGGGGTGGCAGGGGTAATGAGCAGTTCTTC
TRBD1	many	TRBV3-1	TRBJ1-1	CASSQARTGGDTEAFF	TGTGCCAGCAGCCAAGCCCGGACAGGGGGCGACACTGAAGCTTTCTTT
NA	NA	TRBV7-2	TRBJ2-3	CASSLNRATDTQYF	TGTGCCAGCAGCTTAAACAGGGCGACAGATACGCAGTATTTT
NA	few	TRBV7-2	TRBJ2-7	CASNHPGERYEQYF	TGTGCCAGCAACCATCCCGGGGAGCGCTACGAGCAGTACTTC
NA	NA	TRBV12-3/TRBV12-4	TRBJ2-1	CASSRPPGLRRNEQFF	TGTGCCAGCAGTCGTCCCCCGGGACTCCGTAGGAATGAGCAGTTCTTC
NA	NA	TRBV24-1	TRBJ1-5	CATSGTGYEPQHF	TGTGCCACCAGTGGCACAGGTTATGAGCCCCAGCATTTT
TRBD2	NA	TRBV15	TRBJ2-2	CATSRDPLAGNTGELFF	TGTGCCACCAGCAGAGATCCTCTAGCGGGGAACACCGGGGAGCTGTTTTTT
TRBD2	few	TRBV9	TRBJ2-3	CASSVVAGGPDTQYF	TGTGCCAGCAGCGTAGTAGCGGGAGGGCCGGATACGCAGTATTTT
TRBD2	NA	TRBV5-1	TRBJ2-3	CASSLVSGGGSHHTDTQYF	TGCGCCAGCAGCTTGGTTAGCGGGGGGGGATCGCACCACACGGATACGCAGTATTTT
TRBD2	NA	TRBV25-1	TRBJ2-5	CASSESRLSGRGETQYF	TGTGCCAGCAGTGAATCCCGTCTTAGCGGGAGGGGCGAGACCCAGTACTTC
TRBD2	few	TRBV28	TRBJ2-1	CASISGQGASGGLHNEQFF	TGTGCCAGCATAAGTGGGCAGGGTGCCAGCGGGGGCCTACACAATGAGCAGTTCTTC
NA	few	TRBV5-1	TRBJ2-4	CASSIAVGRPQNIQYF	TGCGCCAGCAGCATCGCCGTAGGTCGCCCACAAAACATTCAGTACTTC
NA	few	TRBV6-2/TRBV6-3	TRBJ2-1	CASSYLRERLYNEQFF	TGTGCCAGCAGTTATTTGCGCGAAAGACTCTACAATGAGCAGTTCTTC
NA	NA	TRBV12-3/TRBV12-4	TRBJ1-5	CASSITVQPQHF	TGTGCCAGCAGCATTACAGTTCAGCCCCAGCATTTT
NA	few	TRBV7-2	TRBJ2-3	CASSLGGGPSLPTQYF	TGTGCCAGCAGCCTAGGGGGAGGGCCGTCCCTCCCAACGCAGTATTTT
TRBD1	NA	TRBV28	TRBJ2-7	CASGDRGLYEQYF	TGTGCCAGCGGGGACAGGGGTCTCTACGAGCAGTACTTC
TRBD2	many	TRBV20-1	TRBJ2-4	CSAIEMPGTNGNIQYF	TGCAGTGCAATAGAGATGCCGGGGACTAATGGTAACATTCAGTACTTC
NA	few	TRBV12-3/TRBV12-4	TRBJ2-7	CASSSIETRQAVEQYF	TGTGCCAGCAGTTCCATCGAAACCAGACAGGCCGTCGAGCAGTACTTC
NA	NA	TRBV12-3/TRBV12-4	TRBJ2-5	CASSSTGRESETQYF	TGTGCCAGCAGTTCGACAGGGAGGGAGTCAGAGACCCAGTACTTC
NA	few	TRBV24-1	TRBJ1-3	CATSDFSGNTIYF	TGTGCCACCAGTGATTTCAGCGGAAACACCATATATTTT
NA	few	TRBV30	TRBJ1-1	CAWSVGWTANTEAFF	TGTGCCTGGAGTGTAGGATGGACAGCGAACACTGAAGCTTTCTTT